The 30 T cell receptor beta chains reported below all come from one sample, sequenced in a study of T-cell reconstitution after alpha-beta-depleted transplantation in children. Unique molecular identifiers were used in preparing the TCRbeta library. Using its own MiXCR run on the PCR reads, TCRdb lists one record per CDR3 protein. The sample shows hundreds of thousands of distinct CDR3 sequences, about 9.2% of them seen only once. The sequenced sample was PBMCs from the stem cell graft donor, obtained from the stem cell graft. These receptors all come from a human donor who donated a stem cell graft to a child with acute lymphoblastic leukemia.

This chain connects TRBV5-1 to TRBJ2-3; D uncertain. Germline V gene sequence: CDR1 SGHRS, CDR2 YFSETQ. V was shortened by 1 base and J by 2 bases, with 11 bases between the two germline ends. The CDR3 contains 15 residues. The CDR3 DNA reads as TGCGCCAGCAGCTTGACTGGGGTGAACACAGATACGCAGTATTTT. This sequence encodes CASSLTGVNTDTQYF.

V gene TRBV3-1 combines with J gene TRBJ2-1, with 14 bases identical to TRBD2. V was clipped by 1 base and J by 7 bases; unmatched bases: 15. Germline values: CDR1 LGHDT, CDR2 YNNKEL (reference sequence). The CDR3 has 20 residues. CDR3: CASSQGPFPWTSGGFNEQFF. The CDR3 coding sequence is TGTGCCAGCAGCCAAGGGCCCTTTCCCTGGACTAGCGGGGGGTTTAATGAGCAGTTCTTC.

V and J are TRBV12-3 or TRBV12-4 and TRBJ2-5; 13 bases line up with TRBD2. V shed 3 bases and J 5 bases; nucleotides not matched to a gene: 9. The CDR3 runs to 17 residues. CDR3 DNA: TGTGCCAGCAGTTTGGGAAGGACTAGCGGGGGTGAGGAGACCCAGTACTTC. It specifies CASSLGRTSGGEETQYF.

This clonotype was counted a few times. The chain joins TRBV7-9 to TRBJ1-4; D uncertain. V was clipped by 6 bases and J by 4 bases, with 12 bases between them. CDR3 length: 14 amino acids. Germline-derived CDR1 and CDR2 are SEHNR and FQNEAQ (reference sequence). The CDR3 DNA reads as TGTGCCAGCAGTTCCCAGACCCATAATGAAAAACTGTTTTTT. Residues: CASSSQTHNEKLFF.

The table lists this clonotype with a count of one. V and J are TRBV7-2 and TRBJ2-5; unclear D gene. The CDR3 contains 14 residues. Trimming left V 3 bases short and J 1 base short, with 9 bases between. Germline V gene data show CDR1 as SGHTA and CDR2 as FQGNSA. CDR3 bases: TGTGCCAGCAGCTTGAACCCGTTCCAAGAGACCCAGTACTTC. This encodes CASSLNPFQETQYF.

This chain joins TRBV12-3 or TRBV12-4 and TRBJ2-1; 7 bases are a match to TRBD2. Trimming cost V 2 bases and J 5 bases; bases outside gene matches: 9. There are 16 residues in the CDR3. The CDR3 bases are TGTGCCAGCAGTTTAATGGCGGGGGAGCGCAACAATGAGCAGTTCTTC. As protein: CASSLMAGERNNEQFF.

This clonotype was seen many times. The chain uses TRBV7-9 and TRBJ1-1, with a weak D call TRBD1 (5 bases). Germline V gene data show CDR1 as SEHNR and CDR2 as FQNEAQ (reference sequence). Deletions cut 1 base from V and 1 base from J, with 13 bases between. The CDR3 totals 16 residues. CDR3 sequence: CASSLEDGGTNTEAFF. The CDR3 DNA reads TGTGCCAGCAGCTTAGAGGACGGGGGTACGAACACTGAAGCTTTCTTT.

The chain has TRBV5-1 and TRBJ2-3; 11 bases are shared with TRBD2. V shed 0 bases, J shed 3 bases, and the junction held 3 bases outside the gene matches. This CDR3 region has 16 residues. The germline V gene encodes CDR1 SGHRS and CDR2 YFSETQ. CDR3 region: CASSLETSGATDTQYF. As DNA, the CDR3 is TGCGCCAGCAGCTTGGAGACTAGCGGGGCAACAGATACGCAGTATTTT. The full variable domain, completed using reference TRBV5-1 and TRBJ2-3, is KAGVTQTPRYLIKTRGQQVTLSCSPISGHRSVSWYQQTPGQGLQFLFEYFSETQRNKGNFPGRFSGRQFSNSRSEMNVSTLELGDSALYLCASSLETSGATDTQYFGPGTRLTVL.

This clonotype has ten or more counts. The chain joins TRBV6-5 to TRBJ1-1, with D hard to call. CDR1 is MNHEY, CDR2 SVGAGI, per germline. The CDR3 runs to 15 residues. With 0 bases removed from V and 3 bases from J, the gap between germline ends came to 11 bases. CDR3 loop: CASSYSPRADTEAFF. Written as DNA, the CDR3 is TGTGCCAGCAGTTACTCGCCACGGGCAGACACTGAAGCTTTCTTT.

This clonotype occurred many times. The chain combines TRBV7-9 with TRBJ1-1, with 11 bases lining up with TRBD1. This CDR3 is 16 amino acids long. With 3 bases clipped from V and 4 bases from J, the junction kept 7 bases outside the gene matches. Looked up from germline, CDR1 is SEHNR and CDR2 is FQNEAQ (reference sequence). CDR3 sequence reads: CASSLDRGPASTEAFF. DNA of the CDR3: TGTGCCAGCAGCTTGGACAGGGGGCCGGCGAGCACTGAAGCTTTCTTT.

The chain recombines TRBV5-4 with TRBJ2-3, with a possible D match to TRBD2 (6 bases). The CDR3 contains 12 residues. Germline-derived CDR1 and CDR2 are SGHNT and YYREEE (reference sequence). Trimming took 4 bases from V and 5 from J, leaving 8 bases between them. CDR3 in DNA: TGTGCCAGCAGCCGGGGGTTAGATACGCAGTATTTT. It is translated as CASSRGLDTQYF.

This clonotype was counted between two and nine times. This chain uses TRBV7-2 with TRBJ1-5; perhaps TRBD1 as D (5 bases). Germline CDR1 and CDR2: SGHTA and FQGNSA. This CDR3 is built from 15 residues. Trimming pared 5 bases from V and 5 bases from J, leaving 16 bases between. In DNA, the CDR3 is TGTGCCAGCAGCCCCCGGGAGGGGCCCGATCAGCCCCAGCATTTT. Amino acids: CASSPREGPDQPQHF.

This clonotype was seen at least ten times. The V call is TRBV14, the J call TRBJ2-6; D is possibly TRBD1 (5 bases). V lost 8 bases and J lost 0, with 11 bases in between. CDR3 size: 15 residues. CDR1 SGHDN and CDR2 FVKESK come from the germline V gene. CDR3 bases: TGTGCCAGCGGGGCGAGAGGCTCTGGGGCCAACGTCCTGACTTTC. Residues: CASGARGSGANVLTF.

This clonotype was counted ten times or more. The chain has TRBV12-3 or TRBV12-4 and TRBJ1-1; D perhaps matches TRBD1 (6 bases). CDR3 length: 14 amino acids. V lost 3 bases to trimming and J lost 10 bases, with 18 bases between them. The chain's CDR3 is CASSFFNTGNVAFF. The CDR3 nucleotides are TGTGCCAGCAGTTTTTTTAATACAGGGAATGTAGCTTTCTTT.

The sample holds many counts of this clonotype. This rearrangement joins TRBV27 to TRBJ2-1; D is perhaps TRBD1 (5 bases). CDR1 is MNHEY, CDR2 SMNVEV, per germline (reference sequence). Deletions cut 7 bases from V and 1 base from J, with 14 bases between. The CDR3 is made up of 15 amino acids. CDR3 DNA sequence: TGTGCCAGCAATCTTGGTAGGGGATCCTACAATGAGCAGTTCTTC. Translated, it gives CASNLGRGSYNEQFF.

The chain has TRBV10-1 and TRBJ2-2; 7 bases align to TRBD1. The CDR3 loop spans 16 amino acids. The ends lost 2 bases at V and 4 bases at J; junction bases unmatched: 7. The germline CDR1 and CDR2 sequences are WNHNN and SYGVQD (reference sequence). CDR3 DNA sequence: TGCGCCAGCAGTGAGCAGGGGGAGAGCGGCACCGGGGAGCTGTTTTTT. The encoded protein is CASSEQGESGTGELFF.

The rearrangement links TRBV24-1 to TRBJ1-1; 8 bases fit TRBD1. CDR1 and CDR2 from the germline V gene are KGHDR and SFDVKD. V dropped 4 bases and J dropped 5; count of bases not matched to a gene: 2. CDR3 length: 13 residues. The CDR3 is CATSERTGTEAFF. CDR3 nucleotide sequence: TGTGCCACCAGTGAGAGGACAGGGACTGAAGCTTTCTTT.

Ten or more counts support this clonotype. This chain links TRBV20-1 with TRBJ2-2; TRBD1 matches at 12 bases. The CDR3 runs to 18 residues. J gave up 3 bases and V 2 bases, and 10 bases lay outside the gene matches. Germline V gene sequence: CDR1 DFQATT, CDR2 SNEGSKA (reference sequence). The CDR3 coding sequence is TGCAGTGCTAGACTAATACCGGGACAGGGGGCGGACACCGGGGAGCTGTTTTTT. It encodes CSARLIPGQGADTGELFF.

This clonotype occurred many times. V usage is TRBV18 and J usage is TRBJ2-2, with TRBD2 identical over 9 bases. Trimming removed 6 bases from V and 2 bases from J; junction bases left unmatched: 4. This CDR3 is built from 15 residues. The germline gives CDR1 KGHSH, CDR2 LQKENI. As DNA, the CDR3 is TGTGCCAGCTCGCCGGGACTAGCTAACACCGGGGAGCTGTTTTTT. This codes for CASSPGLANTGELFF.

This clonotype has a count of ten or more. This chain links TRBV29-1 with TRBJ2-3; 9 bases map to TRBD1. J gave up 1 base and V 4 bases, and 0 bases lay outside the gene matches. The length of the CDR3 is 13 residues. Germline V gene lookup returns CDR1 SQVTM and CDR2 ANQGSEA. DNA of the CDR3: TGCAGCGTTGGGACAGGGGGCACAGATACGCAGTATTTT. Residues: CSVGTGGTDTQYF.

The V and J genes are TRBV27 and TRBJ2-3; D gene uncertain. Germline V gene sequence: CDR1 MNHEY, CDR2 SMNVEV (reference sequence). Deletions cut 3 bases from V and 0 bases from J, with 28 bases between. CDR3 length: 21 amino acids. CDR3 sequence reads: CASSLGGFGDPTYYSTDTQYF. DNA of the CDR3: TGTGCCAGCAGTTTGGGTGGGTTTGGCGACCCCACCTACTATAGCACAGATACGCAGTATTTT.

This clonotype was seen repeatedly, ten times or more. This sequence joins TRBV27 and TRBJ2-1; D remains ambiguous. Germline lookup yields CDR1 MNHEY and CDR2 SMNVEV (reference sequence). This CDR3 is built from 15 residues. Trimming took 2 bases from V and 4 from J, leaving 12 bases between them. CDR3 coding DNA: TGTGCCAGCAGTTTAAGAGGCGGTCAGTACAATGAGCAGTTCTTC. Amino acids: CASSLRGGQYNEQFF.

The CDR3 loop is CASSLAPGGARYEQYF. The CDR3 bases are TGCGCCAGCAGCTTGGCCCCCGGGGGGGCACGATACGAGCAGTACTTC. This chain uses TRBV5-1 with TRBJ2-7; 8 nucleotides agree with TRBD2. Germline V gene sequence: CDR1 SGHRS, CDR2 YFSETQ. CDR3 size: 16 residues. Losses at the gene ends were 0 bases for V and 4 bases for J; bases not matched to a gene: 9.

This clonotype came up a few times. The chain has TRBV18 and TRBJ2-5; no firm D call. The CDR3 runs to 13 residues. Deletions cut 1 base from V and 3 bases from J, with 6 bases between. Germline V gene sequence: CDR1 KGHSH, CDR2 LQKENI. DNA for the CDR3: TGTGCCAGCTCACCACTGGTTGAAGAGACCCAGTACTTC. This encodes CASSPLVEETQYF.

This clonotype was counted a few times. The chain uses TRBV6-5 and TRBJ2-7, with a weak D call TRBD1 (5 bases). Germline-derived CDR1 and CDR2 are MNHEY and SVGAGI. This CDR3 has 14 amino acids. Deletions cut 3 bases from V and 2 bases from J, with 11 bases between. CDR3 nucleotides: TGTGCCAGCAGTTATTTCTCCAGGGCCTACGAGCAGTACTTC. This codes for CASSYFSRAYEQYF.

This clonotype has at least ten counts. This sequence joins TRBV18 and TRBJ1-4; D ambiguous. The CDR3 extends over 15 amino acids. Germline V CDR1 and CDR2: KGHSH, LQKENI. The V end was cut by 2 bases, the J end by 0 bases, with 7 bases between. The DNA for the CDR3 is TGTGCCAGCTCACCATTGTCGGCAACTAATGAAAAACTGTTTTTT. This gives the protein CASSPLSATNEKLFF.

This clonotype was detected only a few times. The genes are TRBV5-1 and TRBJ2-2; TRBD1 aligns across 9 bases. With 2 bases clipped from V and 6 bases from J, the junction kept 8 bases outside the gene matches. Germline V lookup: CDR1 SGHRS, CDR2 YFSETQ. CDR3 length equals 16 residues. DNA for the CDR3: TGCGCCAGCAGCTTCCCCCGGGACAGGGTGCCCGGGGAGCTGTTTTTT. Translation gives CASSFPRDRVPGELFF. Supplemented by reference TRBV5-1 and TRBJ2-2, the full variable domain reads KAGVTQTPRYLIKTRGQQVTLSCSPISGHRSVSWYQQTPGQGLQFLFEYFSETQRNKGNFPGRFSGRQFSNSRSEMNVSTLELGDSALYLCASSFPRDRVPGELFFGEGSRLTVL.

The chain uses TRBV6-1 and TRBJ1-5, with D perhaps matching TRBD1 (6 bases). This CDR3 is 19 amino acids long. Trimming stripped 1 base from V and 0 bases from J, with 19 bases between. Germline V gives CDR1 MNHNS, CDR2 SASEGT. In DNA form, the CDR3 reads TGTGCCAGCAGTGAAGGGGATCGCTGGACAGACACTAGCAATCAGCCCCAGCATTTT. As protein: CASSEGDRWTDTSNQPQHF.

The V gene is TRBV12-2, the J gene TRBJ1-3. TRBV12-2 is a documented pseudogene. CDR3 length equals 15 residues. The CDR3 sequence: CASRPRLATGNTIYF. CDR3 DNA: TGTGCAAGTCGCCCCAGACTAGCTACTGGAAACACCATATATTTT.

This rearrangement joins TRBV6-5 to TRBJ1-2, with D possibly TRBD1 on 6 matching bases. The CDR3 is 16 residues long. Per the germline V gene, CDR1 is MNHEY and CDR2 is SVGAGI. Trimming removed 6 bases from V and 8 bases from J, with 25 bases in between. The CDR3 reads CASSYQGQTGGGGYTF. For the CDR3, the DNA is TGTGCCAGCAGCTATCAAGGACAGACAGGAGGAGGGGGCTACACCTTC.